This T cell receptor beta chain was profiled in a study of CD8+ T cells in alopecia areata. At the level of the study: A regimen of oral tofacitinib, 5 to 10 mg twice daily, was given to treated patients. Study-wide findings and caveats: Elevated clonality characterized lesional scalp relative to normal scalp, particularly in alopecia totalis/universalis.

The CDR3 is 15 amino acids. V shed 6 bases, J shed 4 bases, and the junction held 8 bases outside the gene matches. Per the germline V gene, CDR1 is SNHLY and CDR2 is FYNNEI. As regards this clone: Antigen unknown.

Following extraction, RNA underwent reverse transcription to cDNA, which served as the sequencing template. Generated by immunoSEQ multiplex PCR, the TCRdb table keeps only in-frame clones and is missing some. Of over 200,000 clones listed, about 53% are singletons. The clonotype originates from a human donor with alopecia areata. The starting material was CD4+ T cells sorted from blood, obtained at week 0. V usage is TRBV2 and J usage is TRBJ2-5; 10 bases are shared with TRBD2. CDR3: CASSGLAGVRETQYF. DNA for the CDR3: TGTGCCAGCAGCGGGCTAGCGGGAGTGCGAGAGACCCAGTACTTC.